The rows below give T cell receptor beta chains drawn from one sample of a study of persistence of HIV-infected CD4 T cells. Their antigen targets remain unknown. Sequencing used immunoSEQ multiplex PCR; TCRdb keeps in-frame clones, though not all of them. The sample lists over 35,000 clones, 80% to 95% occurring once. The sample in question was CD4+ T cells sorted from PBMCs after 18-hour stimulation, obtained from a patient who received antiretroviral therapy. These receptors all stem from an adult man with HIV who was CMV-seropositive. Both conserved end residues are part of each CDR3. The D gene is left open where the match is weak. Only some rows state a clone size, as once, few, many or a class for expanded clones.

length: 13
V: TRBV7-3
size: -
D: TRBD1
J: TRBJ2-5
CDR3: CASSTTGGETQYF
DNA: TGTGCCAGCAGCACGACAGGGGGAGAGACCCAGTACTTC

length: 16
V: TRBV11-1
size: -
D: -
J: TRBJ2-5
CDR3: CASSLAGGGVVETQYF
DNA: TGTGCCAGCAGCTTAGCTGGGGGCGGAGTAGTAGAGACCCAGTACTTC

length: 12
V: TRBV5-1
size: once
D: -
J: TRBJ2-7
CDR3: CASSSDSYEQYF
DNA: TGCGCCAGCAGCTCTGACAGCTACGAGCAGTACTTC

length: 14
V: TRBV6-5
size: -
D: TRBD1
J: TRBJ2-7
CDR3: CASSYRQGASEQYF
DNA: TGTGCCAGCAGTTATCGGCAGGGGGCGAGCGAGCAGTACTTC

length: 15
V: TRBV9
size: -
D: TRBD1
J: TRBJ1-2
CDR3: CASSTGVITNYGYTF
DNA: TGTGCCAGCAGCACAGGGGTAATTACTAACTATGGCTACACCTTC

length: 18
V: TRBV10-3
size: -
D: -
J: TRBJ1-3
CDR3: CAISGPGDERALGNTIYF
DNA: TGTGCCATCAGTGGACCAGGGGATGAGCGAGCGCTAGGAAACACCATATATTTT

length: 16
V: TRBV4-2
size: -
D: -
J: TRBJ2-7
CDR3: CASSQVSGQGSYEQYF
DNA: TGTGCCAGCAGCCAAGTTTCTGGTCAGGGGTCCTACGAGCAGTACTTC

length: 14
V: TRBV6-1
size: -
D: -
J: TRBJ2-1
CDR3: CASSEGARSDEQFF
DNA: TGTGCCAGCAGTGAAGGGGCTAGAAGCGATGAGCAGTTCTTC

length: 12
V: TRBV7-9
size: few
D: -
J: TRBJ1-1
CDR3: CASSRTPGEAFF
DNA: TGTGCCAGCAGCCGGACCCCAGGGGAGGCTTTCTTT

length: 15
V: TRBV19
size: few
D: TRBD1
J: TRBJ2-7
CDR3: CASIGPGRGPSEQYF
DNA: TGTGCCAGTATTGGCCCGGGCAGGGGGCCGTCAGAGCAGTACTTC

length: 16
V: TRBV5-1
size: -
D: TRBD1
J: TRBJ1-6
CDR3: CASSLEPGQAGSPLHF
DNA: TGCGCCAGCAGCTTAGAACCGGGACAGGCCGGTTCACCCCTCCACTTT

length: 14
V: TRBV7-6
size: -
D: -
J: TRBJ1-6
CDR3: CASSLGGSNSPLHF
DNA: TGTGCCAGCAGCTTAGGGGGTTCTAATTCACCCCTCCACTTT

length: 14
V: TRBV6-6
size: -
D: TRBD1
J: TRBJ2-3
CDR3: CASRKTGGGDTQYF
DNA: TGTGCCAGCAGAAAGACAGGGGGGGGAGATACGCAGTATTTT

length: 13
V: TRBV6-5
size: -
D: TRBD1
J: TRBJ2-7
CDR3: CASNRDRGFEQYF
DNA: TGTGCCAGCAACCGGGACAGGGGCTTCGAGCAGTACTTC

length: 12
V: TRBV11-3
size: -
D: -
J: TRBJ2-3
CDR3: CASSFGGHTQYF
DNA: TGTGCCAGCAGCTTCGGGGGACATACGCAGTATTTT

length: 13
V: TRBV5-5
size: -
D: -
J: TRBJ2-2
CDR3: CASNQGGPGELFF
DNA: TGTGCCAGCAACCAGGGGGGGCCCGGGGAGCTGTTTTTT

length: 18
V: TRBV24-1
size: -
D: TRBD2
J: TRBJ2-6
CDR3: CATRTSGGPSSGANVLTF
DNA: TGTGCCACCAGGACTAGCGGGGGGCCGAGCTCTGGGGCCAACGTCCTGACTTTC

length: 16
V: TRBV5-1
size: few
D: TRBD1
J: TRBJ1-3
CDR3: CASSLGDRAPGNTIYF
DNA: TGCGCCAGCAGCTTAGGGGACAGGGCCCCTGGAAACACCATATATTTT

length: 16
V: TRBV7-6
size: -
D: -
J: TRBJ2-7
CDR3: CASSWPPGTSSYEQYF
DNA: TGTGCCAGCAGCTGGCCCCCGGGAACCAGCTCCTACGAGCAGTACTTC

length: 13
V: TRBV7-6
size: -
D: TRBD1
J: TRBJ2-1
CDR3: CASSSTGVGEQFF
DNA: TGTGCCAGCAGCTCGACAGGGGTGGGTGAGCAGTTCTTC

length: 15
V: TRBV7-3
size: -
D: TRBD2
J: TRBJ2-7
CDR3: CASSILAGGSYEQYF
DNA: TGTGCCAGCAGCATACTAGCGGGGGGTTCCTACGAGCAGTACTTC

length: 17
V: TRBV19
size: -
D: TRBD1
J: TRBJ1-1
CDR3: CASSISGQGLVNTEAFF
DNA: TGTGCCAGTAGTATCTCGGGACAGGGGTTGGTGAACACTGAAGCTTTCTTT

length: 16
V: TRBV5-1
size: -
D: -
J: TRBJ2-2
CDR3: CASSLGDKGVTGELFF
DNA: TGCGCCAGCAGCTTGGGTGACAAGGGGGTCACCGGGGAGCTGTTTTTT

length: 14
V: TRBV2
size: -
D: -
J: TRBJ1-6
CDR3: CASTRLPDNSPLHF
DNA: TGTGCCAGCACCCGACTACCAGATAATTCACCCCTCCACTTT

length: 11
V: TRBV14
size: -
D: -
J: TRBJ2-5
CDR3: CASSQEETQYF
DNA: TGTGCCAGCAGCCAGGAAGAGACCCAGTACTTC

length: 18
V: TRBV11-2
size: -
D: -
J: TRBJ2-3
CDR3: CASSLPRLAAGATDTQYF
DNA: TGTGCCAGCAGCTTACCCCGGCTAGCGGCAGGGGCCACAGATACGCAGTATTTT

length: 12
V: TRBV28
size: -
D: -
J: TRBJ1-1
CDR3: CAGSTVNTEAFF
DNA: TGTGCCGGATCGACAGTGAACACTGAAGCTTTCTTT

length: 14
V: TRBV5-1
size: -
D: -
J: TRBJ1-1
CDR3: CASSSNQGNTEAFF
DNA: TGCGCCAGCAGCTCGAACCAGGGGAACACTGAAGCTTTCTTT

length: 14
V: TRBV10-1
size: -
D: TRBD1
J: TRBJ2-3
CDR3: CASSEDRVTDTQYF
DNA: TGCGCCAGCAGTGAGGACAGGGTGACAGATACGCAGTATTTT

length: 12
V: TRBV19
size: few
D: -
J: TRBJ2-1
CDR3: CASSEKYNEQFF
DNA: TGTGCCAGTAGTGAAAAGTACAATGAGCAGTTCTTC

length: 15
V: TRBV7-8
size: -
D: TRBD1
J: TRBJ2-7
CDR3: CASSLGTGGSYEQYF
DNA: TGTGCCAGCAGCCTCGGGACAGGCGGCTCCTACGAGCAGTACTTC

length: 17
V: TRBV5-4
size: -
D: TRBD2
J: TRBJ2-2
CDR3: CASTATGTRVNTGELFF
DNA: TGTGCCAGCACCGCAACCGGGACTAGGGTTAACACCGGGGAGCTGTTTTTT

length: 13
V: TRBV28
size: -
D: TRBD1
J: TRBJ2-7
CDR3: CASIRQGVREQYF
DNA: TGTGCCAGCATTCGCCAGGGGGTACGGGAGCAGTACTTC

length: 13
V: TRBV2
size: -
D: -
J: TRBJ2-1
CDR3: CASRLSSYNEQFF
DNA: TGTGCCAGCCGACTGAGCTCCTACAATGAGCAGTTCTTC

length: 16
V: TRBV7-8
size: -
D: -
J: TRBJ1-3
CDR3: CASSLVVNPSGNTIYF
DNA: TGTGCCAGCAGCTTAGTGGTGAACCCCTCTGGAAACACCATATATTTT

length: 13
V: TRBV6-5
size: -
D: TRBD1
J: TRBJ1-2
CDR3: CASSLTGHYGYTF
DNA: TGTGCCAGCAGTCTGACAGGGCACTATGGCTACACCTTC

length: 15
V: TRBV3-1/TRBV3-2
size: -
D: -
J: TRBJ2-3
CDR3: CASSHARGPTDTQYF
DNA: TGTGCCAGCAGCCATGCTAGGGGCCCCACAGATACGCAGTATTTT

length: 11
V: TRBV20-1
size: -
D: TRBD1
J: TRBJ1-4
CDR3: CSAPKTGVLFF
DNA: TGCAGTGCTCCCAAGACAGGGGTACTGTTTTTT

length: 15
V: TRBV7-3
size: -
D: -
J: TRBJ2-2
CDR3: CASSLQGTNTGELFF
DNA: TGTGCCAGCAGCTTACAGGGGACGAACACCGGGGAGCTGTTTTTT

length: 14
V: TRBV6-2/TRBV6-3
size: -
D: -
J: TRBJ2-5
CDR3: CASSYQAEQETQYF
DNA: TGTGCCAGCAGTTACCAGGCAGAACAAGAGACCCAGTACTTC

length: 17
V: TRBV5-5
size: few
D: -
J: TRBJ2-6
CDR3: CASSLVYRSSGANVLTF
DNA: TGTGCCAGCAGCTTAGTTTATAGGAGCTCTGGGGCCAACGTCCTGACTTTC

length: 13
V: TRBV7-3
size: -
D: TRBD1
J: TRBJ1-2
CDR3: CASSQTGVDGYTF
DNA: TGTGCCAGCAGCCAGACAGGGGTTGATGGCTACACCTTC

length: 17
V: TRBV2
size: -
D: TRBD2
J: TRBJ2-2
CDR3: CASSTISGGVWRGELFF
DNA: TGTGCCAGCAGTACTATTAGCGGGGGGGTTTGGCGCGGGGAGCTGTTTTTT

length: 12
V: TRBV12-3/TRBV12-4
size: -
D: -
J: TRBJ2-3
CDR3: CASSLQASTNIF
DNA: TGTGCCAGCAGTTTACAAGCCTCCACAAACATCTTT

length: 13
V: TRBV19
size: once
D: -
J: TRBJ2-7
CDR3: CASSGDRGYEQYF
DNA: TGTGCCAGTAGTGGGGATCGTGGCTACGAGCAGTACTTC